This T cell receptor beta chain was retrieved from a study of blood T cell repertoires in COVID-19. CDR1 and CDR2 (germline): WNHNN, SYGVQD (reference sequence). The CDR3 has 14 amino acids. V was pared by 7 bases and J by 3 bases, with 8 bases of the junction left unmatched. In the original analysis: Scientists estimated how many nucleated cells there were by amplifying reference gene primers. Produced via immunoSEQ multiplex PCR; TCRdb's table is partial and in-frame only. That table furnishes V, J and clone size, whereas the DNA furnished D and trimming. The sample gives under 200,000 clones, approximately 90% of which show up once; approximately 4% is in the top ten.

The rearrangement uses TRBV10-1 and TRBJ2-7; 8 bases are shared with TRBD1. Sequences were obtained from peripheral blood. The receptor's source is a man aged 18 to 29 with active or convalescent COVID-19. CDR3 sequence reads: CASTYGQGNYEQYV. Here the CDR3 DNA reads TGCGCCAGCACTTACGGACAGGGAAACTACGAGCAGTACGTC.